The T cell receptor beta chain described here comes from a study of OX40 agonist ivuxolimab in advanced cancers. Study observations and caveats: Some nonresponders also had low normalized T-cell clonal expansion.

CDR3 length: 16 amino acids. Trimming took off 5 bases at V and 4 bases at J, with 21 bases between the two ends. Germline CDR1 SGDLS, CDR2 YYNGEE. Sequenced by immunoSEQ multiplex PCR; TCRdb stores in-frame clones only, minus some. The table records over 50,000 clones, 85% to 95% of them present only once. Notes on this clone: Antigen: not known.

The gene calls are TRBV9 and TRBJ1-1; perhaps TRBD1 as D (5 bases). The source of this sequence is an adult with an advanced solid tumor such as melanoma, head and neck, liver or kidney cancer. The sequenced sample was CD4+ or CD8+ T cells sorted from blood, obtained in a trial of the OX40 agonist ivuxolimab. CDR3 DNA: TGTGCCAGCAGTAACCATCAGGGCGGGGTGGGCACTGAAGCTTTCTTT. This encodes CASSNHQGGVGTEAFF.